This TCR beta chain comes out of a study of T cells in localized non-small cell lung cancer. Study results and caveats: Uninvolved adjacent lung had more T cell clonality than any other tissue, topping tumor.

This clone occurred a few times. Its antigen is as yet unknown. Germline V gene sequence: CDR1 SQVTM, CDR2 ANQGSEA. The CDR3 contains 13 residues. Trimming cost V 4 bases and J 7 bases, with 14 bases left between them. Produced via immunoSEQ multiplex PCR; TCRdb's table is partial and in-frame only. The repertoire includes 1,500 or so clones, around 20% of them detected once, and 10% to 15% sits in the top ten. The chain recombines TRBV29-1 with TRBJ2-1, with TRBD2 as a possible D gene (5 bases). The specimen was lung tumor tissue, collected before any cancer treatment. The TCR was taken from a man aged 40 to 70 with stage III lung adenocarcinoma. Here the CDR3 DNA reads TGCAGCGTTGGCCCTAGCCGAGGGAATGAGCAGTTCTTC. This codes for CSVGPSRGNEQFF.